One and the same sample provided the 8 T cell receptor beta chains below, sequenced in a study of cytomegalovirus exposure and HLA in healthy donors. In the PCR, 60 Vbeta and 13 Jbeta primers were used. Profiled with immunoSEQ multiplex PCR; TCRdb holds only in-frame clones, not every one. The sample has about 110,000 clones; about 70% are singletons. Sequencing was performed on PBMCs. These receptors originate from a man aged 25-40 years in good health and CMV-seropositive.

This clone occurred a few times. This sequence joins TRBV28 and TRBJ1-1; possibly TRBD1 for D (6 bases). V was clipped by 5 bases and J by 4 bases, with 14 bases between them. The CDR3 spans 14 residues. CDR1 is MDHEN, CDR2 SYDVKM, per germline. The CDR3 nucleotides read TGTGCCAGCAGTCTAACGAGGGGGGGCACTGAAGCTTTCTTT. Protein: CASSLTRGGTEAFF.

This clone was found a few times. V is TRBV28 and J is TRBJ2-7; TRBD2 matches 10 bases. The CDR3 is made up of 12 amino acids. Germline assignment: CDR1 MDHEN and CDR2 SYDVKM. J gave up 4 bases and V 9 bases, and 3 bases lay outside the gene matches. The DNA for the CDR3 is TGTGCCAGTCTAGCGGGGGAATACGAGCAGTACTTC. Protein sequence: CASLAGEYEQYF.

The chain is built from TRBV9 and TRBJ2-7; no reliable D call. V was cut by 3 bases and J by 7 bases, with 14 bases left in between. This CDR3 is built from 13 residues. The germline V gene has CDR1 SGDLS and CDR2 YYNGEE. The DNA for the CDR3 is TGTGCCAGCAGCGCGCAGACAAGTAGGGAGCAGTACTTC. As protein: CASSAQTSREQYF.

V and J are TRBV6-5 and TRBJ2-1; 9 positions match TRBD1. Per germline, CDR1 MNHEY and CDR2 SVGAGI. V dropped 5 bases and J dropped 3; count of bases not matched to a gene: 5. The CDR3 totals 15 residues. The CDR3 sequence: CASSQQGAFYNEQFF. CDR3 nucleotide sequence: TGTGCCAGCAGTCAACAGGGGGCCTTCTACAATGAGCAGTTCTTC.

This chain links TRBV4-1 with TRBJ1-2; weak D call: TRBD1 (5 bases). V dropped 9 bases and J dropped 4 bases, with 18 bases sitting between them. The CDR3 runs 14 residues. Germline V gene data show CDR1 as MGHRA and CDR2 as YSYEKL. This chain's CDR3 is CASGKGAWGYGYTF. The CDR3 DNA sequence: TGCGCCAGTGGCAAAGGGGCTTGGGGCTATGGCTACACCTTC.

The chain combines TRBV7-6 with TRBJ2-5; 11 bases map to TRBD2. The germline gives CDR1 SGHVS, CDR2 FNYEAQ. The CDR3 spans 15 residues. V shed 5 bases and J 5 bases; nucleotides not matched to a gene: 7. For the CDR3, the DNA is TGTGCCAGCAGCCTACCGCTAGCGGGGGGTGAGACCCAGTACTTC. It translates to CASSLPLAGGETQYF. The full variable domain, its missing parts supplied by reference TRBV7-6 and TRBJ2-5, is GAGVSQSPRYKVTKRGQDVALRCDPISGHVSLYWYRQALGQGPEFLTYFNYEAQQDKSGLPNDRFSAERPEGSISTLTIQRTEQRDSAMYRCASSLPLAGGETQYFGPGTRLLVL.

The rearrangement links TRBV4-2 to TRBJ2-7; D is unresolved. Between the trimmed V and J ends, which lost 0 bases and 9 bases, there was a span of 6 bases. The CDR3 contains 11 residues. CDR1 LGHNA and CDR2 YNFKEQ come from the germline V gene. Here the CDR3 DNA reads TGTGCCAGCAGCCAAGATCTAGTGCAGTACTTC. Its translation is CASSQDLVQYF.

The chain carries TRBV2 and TRBJ1-1, with D unclear. The CDR3 covers 12 residues. Germline CDR1 reads SNHLY; CDR2 reads FYNNEI. Deletions cut 5 bases from V and 3 bases from J, with 7 bases between. The CDR3 spells CASSLRDTEAFF. DNA for the CDR3: TGTGCCAGCAGTCTCCGGGACACTGAAGCTTTCTTT.